The 10 T cell receptor beta chains in this list originate from one sample, sequenced in a study of CD8 T cells in Susac syndrome. The RNA, about 0.45 to 1 ug, was put through reverse transcription using random hexamers. One entry per CDR3 protein, called by TCRdb with MiXCR from the immunoSEQ multiplex PCR reads. The sample lists 170,000 or so distinct CDR3 sequences, approximately 94% occurring once. The sample taken for sequencing was CD4+ T cells from PBMCs. Source of these receptors: a human donor with multiple sclerosis.

The V gene is TRBV28, the J gene TRBJ1-4, with a tentative D call TRBD1 (5 bases). Looked up from germline, CDR1 is MDHEN and CDR2 is SYDVKM. The CDR3 spans 12 residues. Trimming left V 10 bases short and J 8 bases short, with 14 bases between. The CDR3 here is CATGTSLEKLFF. The CDR3 region has the DNA TGTGCCACCGGGACCTCACTGGAAAAACTGTTTTTT.

CDR3 loop: CAWSIGGLSNQPQHF. CDR3 coding DNA: TGTGCCTGGAGTATAGGGGGTCTGAGCAATCAGCCCCAGCATTTT. This chain uses TRBV30 with TRBJ1-5, with a weak D call TRBD1 (6 bases). V was pared by 2 bases and J by 1 base, with 12 bases between. In germline, CDR1 is GTSNPN, CDR2 SVGIG (reference sequence). The CDR3 totals 15 residues. Supplemented by reference TRBV30 and TRBJ1-5, the full variable domain reads SQTIHQWPATLVQPVGSPLSLECTVEGTSNPNLYWYRQAAGRGLQLLFYSVGIGQISSEVPQNLSASRPQDRQFILSSKKLLLSDSGFYLCAWSIGGLSNQPQHFGDGTRLSIL.

The V gene is TRBV5-6, the J gene TRBJ1-1; the match to TRBD1 covers 8 bases. The V gene end was trimmed by 5 bases and the J gene end by 6 bases; junction bases not matched to a gene: 9. Per the germline V gene, CDR1 is SGHDT and CDR2 is YYEEEE. The CDR3 contains 14 residues. Here the CDR3 reads CASRPARGHAEAFF. The CDR3 DNA reads TGTGCCAGCAGACCTGCCAGGGGGCACGCTGAAGCTTTCTTT. Filled out from reference TRBV5-6 and TRBJ1-1, the complete variable domain reads DAGVTQSPTHLIKTRGQQVTLRCSPKSGHDTVSWYQQALGQGPQFIFQYYEEEERQRGNFPDRFSGHQFPNYSSELNVNALLLGDSALYLCASRPARGHAEAFFGQGTRLTVV.

The CDR3 loop reads CASSYGSSTDTQYF. CDR3 bases: TGTGCCAGCAGTTACGGCAGCAGCACAGATACGCAGTATTTT. The genes are TRBV6-5 and TRBJ2-3; no firm D call. The CDR3 is 14 amino acids. Germline V gene sequence: CDR1 MNHEY, CDR2 SVGAGI. V lost 2 bases to trimming and J lost 0 bases, with 6 bases between them.

This clonotype was counted a single time. V and J are TRBV28 and TRBJ1-2; 9 nucleotides align to TRBD1. The CDR3 runs 15 residues. Trimming removed 6 bases from V and 8 bases from J; junction bases left unmatched: 13. Per the germline V gene, CDR1 is MDHEN and CDR2 is SYDVKM. CDR3: CASRTGGEFVTGYTF. The CDR3 DNA reads TGTGCCAGCAGGACAGGGGGGGAGTTCGTTACGGGCTACACCTTC.

The chain is built from TRBV7-2 and TRBJ2-3; 12 bases agree with TRBD2. Unmatched junction bases numbered 5, after V lost 5 bases and J lost 2 bases. The germline CDR1 and CDR2 sequences are SGHTA and FQGNSA. CDR3 length: 16 amino acids. The CDR3 bases are TGTGCCAGCAGCCCCAGGACTAGCGGGACCACAGATACGCAGTATTTT. Its translation is CASSPRTSGTTDTQYF. The full variable domain, completed using reference TRBV7-2 and TRBJ2-3, is GAGVSQSPSNKVTEKGKDVELRCDPISGHTALYWYRQSLGQGLEFLIYFQGNSAPDKSGLPSDRFSAERTGGSVSTLTIQRTQQEDSAVYLCASSPRTSGTTDTQYFGPGTRLTVL.

The chain carries TRBV7-9 and TRBJ2-7; TRBD2 is a possible D gene (6 bases). This CDR3 has 13 amino acids. V lost 3 bases and J lost 7, with 13 bases in between. Germline V gives CDR1 SEHNR, CDR2 FQNEAQ (reference sequence). The DNA of the CDR3 is TGTGCCAGCAGCTTCGGGACTCCCGTGGAGCAGTACTTC. Amino acid sequence: CASSFGTPVEQYF.

This chain links TRBV18 with TRBJ1-1; maybe TRBD1 (5 bases). From germline, CDR1 is KGHSH and CDR2 LQKENI. The ends were cut back, 0 bases at V and 8 bases at J, with 13 bases in the middle. This CDR3 is 14 amino acids long. CDR3 nucleotide sequence: TGTGCCAGCTCACCACCGCTGGGACCCAGGGAAGCTTTCTTT. The encoded protein is CASSPPLGPREAFF.

V and J are TRBV2 and TRBJ2-5, with TRBD1 as a possible D gene (6 bases). CDR1 and CDR2 from the germline V gene are SNHLY and FYNNEI. Deletions cut 9 bases from V and 5 bases from J, with 10 bases between. The CDR3 runs to 11 residues. The CDR3 is CASQGWETQYF. The CDR3, as DNA: TGTGCCAGTCAGGGGTGGGAGACCCAGTACTTC.

The chain joins TRBV28 to TRBJ2-3; 8 bases match TRBD2. Germline V gives CDR1 MDHEN, CDR2 SYDVKM. This CDR3 has 14 amino acids. V lost 7 bases and J lost 0; bases outside the gene matches: 3. CDR3 bases: TGTGCCAGCAACGAGCGGGGGAGCACAGATACGCAGTATTTT. Translation gives CASNERGSTDTQYF. Filled out from reference TRBV28 and TRBJ2-3, the complete variable domain reads DVKVTQSSRYLVKRTGEKVFLECVQDMDHENMFWYRQDPGLGLRLIYFSYDVKMKEKGDIPEGYSVSREKKERFSLILESASTNQTSMYLCASNERGSTDTQYFGPGTRLTVL.